This TCR beta chain was sequenced during a study of CD8 T cells in Susac syndrome (dated by TCRdb to between 2018 and 2021). As for the study more broadly: Of the Susac syndrome patients who were sequenced, more than five had clinically active disease and eight were in clinical remission. The study compared CD8+ T cell repertoire clonality among eleven to twelve healthy donors, around 14 Susac syndrome patients and around 16 multiple sclerosis patients. The study used repertoire sequencing to test whether antigen drove CD8+ T cell activation and differentiation in Susac syndrome. Susac syndrome patients were therapy-naive, on corticosteroids (some also receiving IVIg), or on IVIg alone at blood withdrawal. Overall study outcomes, separate from this receptor: Looking at Susac-specific public clones, the researchers identified roughly 17 in the total CD8+ repertoire and roughly 5 in the CD8+ TEMRA repertoire. The number of individuals in the TCR sequencing and HLA analysis was acknowledged as relatively small. Clonal expansion was seen in Susac syndrome CD8+ repertoires, peaking in CD8+ TEMRA cells and being greater in clinically active patients than in remitting ones.

Details on this clonotype: Its antigen target is currently unknown. Base-call qualities are not available, and no considerably larger clone is one nucleotide away.

CDR1 MNHNS and CDR2 SASEGT are derived from the germline V gene. V is cut back by 5 bases and J by 6 bases, with 6 bases in the junction unmatched. The CDR3, cysteine through phenylalanine, is 14 amino acids long. Only the CDR3 region is kept as DNA, spanning 42 bases read in frame from base 1. RNA was extracted with the RNeasy kit and about 0.5 to 1 ug was reverse transcribed using random hexamers. The immunoSEQ multiplex PCR assay, covering 54 Vbeta and 13 Jbeta segments, was used to amplify TCR beta CDR3 regions. To correct PCR amplification bias, a synthetic template baseline was used for both primer optimization and computational correction. On the authors' methods: Reads were annotated to V, D and J genes according to IMGT and were analyzed with immunoSEQ Analyzer, with only productive sequences retained. Clonality was calculated as one minus the Shannon entropy normalized by log2 of the number of productive unique sequences. Public and private clones were assessed among the 100 most prevalent clones of each patient and control. Susac-specific clones were defined as absent from healthy and MS cohorts, over a thousand published viral clones and other ImmuneACCESS disease sequences. TCRdb itself trimmed the public reads at Q25 with fastp, ran MiXCR and retained productive beta chains. Rows are unified per CDR3 protein, each entry keeping the most common DNA and genes. The V and J calls come from TCRdb's annotation, not from the publication. The sample yields around 81,000 distinct CDR3 sequences; around 94% were counted once. Under 1% of the sample is taken by the ten largest.

Peripheral blood CD8+ and CD4+ T cells from healthy donors, Susac syndrome patients and multiple sclerosis patients were profiled by high-throughput TCR beta sequencing. The Susac syndrome patients fulfilled recently defined diagnostic criteria for either definite or probable disease. CD8+ TEMRA cells were enriched by FACS, while bulk CD8+ and CD4+ T cells were purified by magnetic negative isolation. Blood was collected in EDTA tubes and processed within 24 hours, with PBMCs isolated through density gradient centrifugation. PBMCs intended for TCR sequencing were frozen in liquid nitrogen and were later thawed in a 37 degrees C water bath. The sorted or isolated CD4+, CD8+ and CD8+ TEMRA cells reached a purity of at least 90%.

The specimen was CD8+ T cells from PBMCs. The chain was built from TRBV6-1 and TRBJ2-3, with 9 bases aligning to TRBD2. The clonotype originates from a human donor with Susac syndrome. The CDR3 region: CASSPGLAVDTQYF. The bases are TGTGCCAGCAGTCCGGGACTAGCTGTGGATACGCAGTATTTT.